The 19 T cell receptor beta chains in this list originate from one sample, sequenced in a study of blood T cell repertoires in COVID-19. Using immunoSEQ multiplex PCR, the repertoire was profiled, and TCRdb retains in-frame clones only, with some absent. The repertoire holds roughly 190,000 clones, with approximately 89% as singletons. The specimen sequenced was peripheral blood. These TCRs come from a man aged 65 to 79 with acute or convalescent COVID-19.

V and J are TRBV7-2 and TRBJ2-1; D is possibly TRBD1 (6 bases). Deletions cut 5 bases from V and 6 bases from J, with 11 bases between. This CDR3 has 13 residues. Germline V lookup: CDR1 SGHTA, CDR2 FQGNSA. The CDR3 bases are TGTGCCAGCAGCCGCGGACAGTTCAATGAGCAGTTCTTC. Encoded protein: CASSRGQFNEQFF.

The chain couples TRBV19 to TRBJ2-5; TRBD1 aligns across 8 bases. V was pared by 7 bases and J by 5 bases, with 12 bases of the junction left unmatched. Germline loops: CDR1 LNHDA, CDR2 SQIVND (reference sequence). CDR3 length: 15 amino acids. The CDR3 reads CASNMRTGPGETQYF. DNA of the CDR3: TGTGCCAGTAATATGAGGACAGGGCCTGGGGAGACCCAGTACTTC.

The chain is built from TRBV5-1 and TRBJ1-5; 8 bases line up with TRBD1. Germline V gene sequence: CDR1 SGHRS, CDR2 YFSETQ. CDR3 size: 16 residues. V lost 0 bases to trimming and J lost 7 bases; unmatched junction nucleotides: 9. The CDR3 loop is CASSLGGGQGTQPQHF. The DNA of the CDR3 is TGCGCCAGCAGCTTGGGGGGTGGACAGGGTACGCAGCCCCAGCATTTT.

This chain joins TRBV18 and TRBJ1-5; 7 bases line up with TRBD1. After removal of 3 bases from V and 7 bases from J, the junction contained 3 bases not matched to a gene. The V gene's germline CDR1 is KGHSH and CDR2 LQKENI. This CDR3 is built from 13 residues. The CDR3 region is CASSPDRAQPQHF. CDR3 sequence (DNA): TGTGCCAGCTCACCCGACAGGGCCCAGCCCCAGCATTTT.

Concerning this clone itself: The sample carries other DNA sequences with the same CDR3. The V and J genes are TRBV3-1 (or the pseudogene TRBV3-2) and TRBJ1-3; D is uncertain. V lost 4 bases, J lost 4 bases, and 8 bases lay in between. The germline V gene has CDR1 LGHDT and CDR2 YNNKEL (reference sequence). The CDR3 is made up of 13 amino acids. DNA for the CDR3: TGTGCCAGCAGCCCTAGTTCAGGAAACACCATATATTTT. Its protein product is CASSPSSGNTIYF.

This clone was recorded a few times. The chain has TRBV7-2 and TRBJ1-4; 7 nucleotides line up with TRBD1. CDR3 length: 15 amino acids. The junction had 6 bases not matched to a gene; V was cut back by 6 bases and J by 2 bases. Germline V CDR1 and CDR2: SGHTA, FQGNSA. CDR3 sequence (DNA): TGTGCCAGCAGGGATACAGGGGTCACTAATGAAAAACTGTTTTTT. Its protein is CASRDTGVTNEKLFF.

This chain uses TRBV4-2 with TRBJ2-5; D gene uncertain. V was trimmed by 4 bases and J by 3 bases, leaving 12 bases between them. The CDR3 contains 14 residues. Germline V gene sequence: CDR1 LGHNA, CDR2 YNFKEQ. CDR3: CASSPGWSEETQYF. The DNA for the CDR3 is TGTGCCAGCAGCCCCGGCTGGAGCGAAGAGACCCAGTACTTC.

The chain uses TRBV18 and TRBJ2-5, with D possibly matching TRBD1 (5 bases). The CDR3 length is 13 residues. Germline CDR1 KGHSH, CDR2 LQKENI. V was trimmed by 6 bases and J by 1 base, leaving 9 bases between them. The CDR3 bases are TGTGCCAGCTCCCGACAGTCCCAAGAGACCCAGTACTTC. It yields the protein CASSRQSQETQYF.

The chain combines TRBV6-1 with TRBJ1-5; maybe TRBD1 (6 bases). The germline V gene encodes CDR1 MNHNS and CDR2 SASEGT. This CDR3 comprises 16 residues. V gave up 4 bases and J gave up 1 base, with 14 bases separating them. This chain's CDR3 is CASSVWAGDSNQPQHF. The DNA for the CDR3 is TGTGCCAGCAGTGTTTGGGCAGGGGACAGCAATCAGCCCCAGCATTTT.

The chain carries TRBV4-3 and TRBJ2-3; the D gene is possibly TRBD2 (7 bases). Looked up from germline, CDR1 is LGHNA and CDR2 is YSLEER. V was pared by 3 bases and J by 0 bases, with 16 bases between. This CDR3 has 17 residues. CDR3 bases: TGCGCCAGCAGCCAGTTGGGGGGGGGCCCTAGCACAGATACGCAGTATTTT. This encodes CASSQLGGGPSTDTQYF.

The chain joins TRBV12-3 or TRBV12-4 to TRBJ2-7; D is ambiguous. The germline V and J ends were trimmed by 3 bases and 5 bases, with 8 bases remaining between them. The CDR3 runs to 12 residues. The CDR3 protein is CASSFYFNEQYF. The CDR3 DNA reads TGTGCCAGCAGTTTTTACTTTAACGAGCAGTACTTC.

The J gene is TRBJ2-2, the V gene TRBV10-3; TRBD1 aligns across 11 bases. Germline V CDR1 and CDR2: ENHRY, SYGVKD. The CDR3 runs to 16 residues. V trimming: 6 bases; J trimming: 6 bases; junction bases outside the gene matches: 9. The CDR3 region is CAISEPGQGVSGELFF. In DNA, the CDR3 is TGTGCCATCAGCGAACCGGGACAGGGGGTCTCCGGGGAGCTGTTTTTT.

The chain uses TRBV12-3 or TRBV12-4 and TRBJ1-4; no firm D call. Deletions cut 4 bases from V and 4 bases from J, with 7 bases between. The CDR3 has 13 residues. The CDR3 sequence is CASSSSRNEKLFF. In DNA, the CDR3 is TGTGCCAGCAGTTCTTCCCGTAATGAAAAACTGTTTTTT.

The rearrangement uses TRBV19 and TRBJ1-4, with D tentatively TRBD1 (6 bases). Looked up from germline, CDR1 is LNHDA and CDR2 is SQIVND (reference sequence). This CDR3 has 12 residues. The V and J ends lost 11 bases and 7 bases respectively, with 14 bases between them. As DNA, the CDR3 is TGTGCCGTGGGGGGGCTAGGTGAAAAACTGTTTTTT. Its translation is CAVGGLGEKLFF.

CDR3 region: CASSQGLAGITDTQYF. In nucleotides, the CDR3 is TGTGCCAGCAGCCAGGGACTAGCGGGCATCACAGATACGCAGTATTTT. The chain recombines TRBV3-1 (or the pseudogene TRBV3-2) with TRBJ2-3; 12 bases align to TRBD2. The J segment lost 2 bases and the V segment lost 3 bases, leaving 3 bases of the junction unmatched. CDR3 length: 16 amino acids. The germline gives CDR1 LGHDT, CDR2 YNNKEL (reference sequence).

This chain connects TRBV7-6 to TRBJ1-6; perhaps TRBD1 as D (6 bases). CDR1 SGHVS and CDR2 FNYEAQ come from the germline V gene. Trimming removed 5 bases at V and 2 bases at J, with 10 bases between. CDR3 size: 15 residues. CDR3 protein: CASSRGSPYNSPLHF. DNA of the CDR3: TGTGCCAGCAGCAGGGGGAGTCCCTATAATTCACCCCTCCACTTT.

The rearrangement links TRBV29-1 to TRBJ2-5; TRBD1 aligns across 7 bases. CDR3 length: 13 amino acids. Per the germline V gene, CDR1 is SQVTM and CDR2 is ANQGSEA. J gave up 5 bases and V 6 bases, and 9 bases lay outside the gene matches. The CDR3: CSVITGAPETQYF. The DNA for the CDR3 is TGCAGCGTGATTACAGGGGCCCCGGAGACCCAGTACTTC. The full variable domain, in which reference TRBV29-1 and TRBJ2-5 provide the parts outside the CDR3, is SAVISQKPSRDICQRGTSLTIQCQVDSQVTMMFWYRQQPGQSLTLIATANQGSEATYESGFVIDKFPISRPNLTFSTLTVSNMSPEDSSIYLCSVITGAPETQYFGPGTRLLVL.

This rearrangement joins TRBV27 to TRBJ1-1, with 11 bases identical to TRBD1. J was trimmed by 1 base and V by 6 bases; bases with no gene match: 10. The CDR3 loop spans 17 amino acids. Germline V gene sequence: CDR1 MNHEY, CDR2 SMNVEV (reference sequence). CDR3 sequence: CASSPGQGAPWNTEAFF. The CDR3 nucleotides read TGTGCCAGCAGCCCAGGACAGGGGGCCCCCTGGAACACTGAAGCTTTCTTT.

The V call is TRBV3-1 (or the pseudogene TRBV3-2), the J call TRBJ2-7; D gene uncertain. The germline V and J ends were trimmed by 5 bases and 1 base, with 9 bases remaining between them. CDR1 and CDR2 (germline): LGHDT, YNNKEL (reference sequence). CDR3 length: 13 residues. In DNA, the CDR3 is TGTGCCAGCAGCTCCGGGTCGTCCTACGAGCAGTACTTC. This encodes CASSSGSSYEQYF.